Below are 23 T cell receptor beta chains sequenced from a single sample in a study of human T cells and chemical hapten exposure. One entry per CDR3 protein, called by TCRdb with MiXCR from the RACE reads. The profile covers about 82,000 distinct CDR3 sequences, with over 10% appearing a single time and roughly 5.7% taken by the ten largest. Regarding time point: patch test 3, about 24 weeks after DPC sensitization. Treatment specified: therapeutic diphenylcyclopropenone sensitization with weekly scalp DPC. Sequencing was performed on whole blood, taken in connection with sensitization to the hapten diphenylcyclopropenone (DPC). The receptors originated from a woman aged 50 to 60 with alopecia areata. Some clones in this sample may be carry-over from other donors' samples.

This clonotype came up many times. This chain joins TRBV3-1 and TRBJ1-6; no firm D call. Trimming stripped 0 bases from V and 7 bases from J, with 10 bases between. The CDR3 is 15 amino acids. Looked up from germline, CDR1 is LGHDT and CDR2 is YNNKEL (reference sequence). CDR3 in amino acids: CASSQDIISNSPLHF. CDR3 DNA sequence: TGTGCCAGCAGCCAAGATATCATATCGAATTCACCCCTCCACTTT.

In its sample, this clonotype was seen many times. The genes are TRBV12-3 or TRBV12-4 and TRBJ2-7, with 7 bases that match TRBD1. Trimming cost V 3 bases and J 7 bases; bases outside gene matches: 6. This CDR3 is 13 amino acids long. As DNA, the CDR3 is TGTGCCAGCAGTTTGTCCAGGGGGTGGGAGCAGTACTTC. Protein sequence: CASSLSRGWEQYF.

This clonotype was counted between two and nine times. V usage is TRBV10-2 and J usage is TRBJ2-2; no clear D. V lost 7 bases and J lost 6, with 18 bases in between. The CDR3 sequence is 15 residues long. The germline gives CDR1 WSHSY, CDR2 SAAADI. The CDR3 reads CASKDPGRRAGELFF. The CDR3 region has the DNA TGCGCCAGCAAAGACCCTGGTAGAAGGGCCGGGGAGCTGTTTTTT.

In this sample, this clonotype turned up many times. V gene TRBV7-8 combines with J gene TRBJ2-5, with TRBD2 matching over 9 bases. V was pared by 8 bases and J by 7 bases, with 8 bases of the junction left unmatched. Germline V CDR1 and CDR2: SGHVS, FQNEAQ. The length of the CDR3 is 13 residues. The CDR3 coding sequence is TGTGCCAGCGGCGGGGGGGCCGGAGGGACCCAGTACTTC. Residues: CASGGGAGGTQYF.

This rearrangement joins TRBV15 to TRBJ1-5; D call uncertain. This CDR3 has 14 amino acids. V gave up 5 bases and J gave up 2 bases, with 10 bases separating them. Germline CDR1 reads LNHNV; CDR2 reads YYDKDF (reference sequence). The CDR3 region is CATSGPGGNQPQHF. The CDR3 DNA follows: TGTGCCACCAGCGGGCCCGGGGGCAATCAGCCCCAGCATTTT.

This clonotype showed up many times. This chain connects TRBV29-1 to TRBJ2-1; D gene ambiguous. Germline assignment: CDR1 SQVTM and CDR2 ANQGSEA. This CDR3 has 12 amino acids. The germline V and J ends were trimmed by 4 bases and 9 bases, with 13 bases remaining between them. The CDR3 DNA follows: TGCAGCGTTGTAGTATTGAAGGGTGAGCAGTTCTTC. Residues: CSVVVLKGEQFF.

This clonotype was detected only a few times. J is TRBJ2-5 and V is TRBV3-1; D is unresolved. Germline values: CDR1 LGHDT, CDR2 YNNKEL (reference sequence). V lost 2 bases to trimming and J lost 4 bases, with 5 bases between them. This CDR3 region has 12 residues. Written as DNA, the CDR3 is TGTGCCAGCAGCCAAAATGGAGAGACCCAGTACTTC. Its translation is CASSQNGETQYF.

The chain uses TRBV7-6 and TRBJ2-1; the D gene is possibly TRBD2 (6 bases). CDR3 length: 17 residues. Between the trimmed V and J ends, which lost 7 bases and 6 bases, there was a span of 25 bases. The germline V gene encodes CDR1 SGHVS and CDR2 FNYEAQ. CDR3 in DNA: TGTGCCAGCACCAGGCTCTCCGGTCCTAGCGTCACCAATGAGCAGTTCTTC. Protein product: CASTRLSGPSVTNEQFF.

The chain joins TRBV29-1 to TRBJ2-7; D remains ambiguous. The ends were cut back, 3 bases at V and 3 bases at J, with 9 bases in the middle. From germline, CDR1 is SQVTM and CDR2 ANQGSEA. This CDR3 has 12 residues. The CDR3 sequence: CSVETLRYEQYF. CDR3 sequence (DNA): TGCAGCGTTGAGACATTACGCTACGAGCAGTACTTC.

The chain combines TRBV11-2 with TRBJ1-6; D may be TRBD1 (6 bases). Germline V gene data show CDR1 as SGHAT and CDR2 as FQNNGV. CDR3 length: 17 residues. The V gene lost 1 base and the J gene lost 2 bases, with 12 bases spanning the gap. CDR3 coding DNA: TGTGCCAGCAGCTTAGTTCCTGGACAGACCTATAATTCACCCCTCCACTTT. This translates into CASSLVPGQTYNSPLHF.

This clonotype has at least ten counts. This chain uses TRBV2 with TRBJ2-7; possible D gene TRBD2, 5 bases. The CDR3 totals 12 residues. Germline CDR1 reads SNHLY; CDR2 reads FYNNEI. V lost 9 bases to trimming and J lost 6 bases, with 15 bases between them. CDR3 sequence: CARGPTGSEQYF. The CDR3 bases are TGTGCCAGAGGCCCCACGGGAAGCGAGCAGTACTTC. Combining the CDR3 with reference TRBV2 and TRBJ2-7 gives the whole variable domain EPEVTQTPSHQVTQMGQEVILRCVPISNHLYFYWYRQILGQKVEFLVSFYNNEISEKSEIFDDQFSVERPDGSNFTLKIRSTKLEDSAMYFCARGPTGSEQYFGPGTRLTVT.

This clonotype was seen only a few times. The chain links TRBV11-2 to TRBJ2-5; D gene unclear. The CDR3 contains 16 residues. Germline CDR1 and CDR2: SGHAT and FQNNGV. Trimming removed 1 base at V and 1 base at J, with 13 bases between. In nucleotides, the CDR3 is TGTGCCAGCAGCTTAGGTGCATGGTCCATCCAAGAGACCCAGTACTTC. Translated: CASSLGAWSIQETQYF.

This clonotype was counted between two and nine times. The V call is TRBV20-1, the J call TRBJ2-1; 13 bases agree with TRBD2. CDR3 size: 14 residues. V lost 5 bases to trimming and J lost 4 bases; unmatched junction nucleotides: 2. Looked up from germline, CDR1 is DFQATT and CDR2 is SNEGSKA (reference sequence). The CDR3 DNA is TGCAGTGCTGAGGGACTAGCGGGATACAATGAGCAGTTCTTC. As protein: CSAEGLAGYNEQFF.

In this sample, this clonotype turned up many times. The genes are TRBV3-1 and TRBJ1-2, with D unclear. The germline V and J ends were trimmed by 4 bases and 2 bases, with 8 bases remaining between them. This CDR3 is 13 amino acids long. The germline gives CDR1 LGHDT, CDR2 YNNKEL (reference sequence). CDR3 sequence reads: CASSRALNYGYTF. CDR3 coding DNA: TGTGCCAGCAGCCGGGCCCTCAACTATGGCTACACCTTC.

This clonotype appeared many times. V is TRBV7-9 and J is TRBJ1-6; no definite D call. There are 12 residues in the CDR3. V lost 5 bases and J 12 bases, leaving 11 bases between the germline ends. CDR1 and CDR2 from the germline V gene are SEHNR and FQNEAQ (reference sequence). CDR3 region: CASSLGFGPLHF. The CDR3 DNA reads TGTGCCAGCAGCCTGGGGTTTGGACCCCTCCACTTT.

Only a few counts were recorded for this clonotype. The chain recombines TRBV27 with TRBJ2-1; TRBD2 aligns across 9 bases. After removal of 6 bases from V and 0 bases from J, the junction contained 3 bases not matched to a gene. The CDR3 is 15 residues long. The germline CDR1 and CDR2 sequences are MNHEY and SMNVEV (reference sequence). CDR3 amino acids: CASSRSGSSYNEQFF. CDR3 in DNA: TGTGCCAGCAGCCGTAGCGGGAGCTCCTACAATGAGCAGTTCTTC.

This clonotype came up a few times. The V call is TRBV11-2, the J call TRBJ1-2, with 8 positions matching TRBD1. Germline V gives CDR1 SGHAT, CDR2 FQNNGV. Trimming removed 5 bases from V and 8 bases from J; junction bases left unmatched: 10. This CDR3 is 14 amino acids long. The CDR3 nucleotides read TGTGCCAGCAGCAGTCTCCAGGGGGCGTTCGGCTACACCTTC. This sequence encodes CASSSLQGAFGYTF.

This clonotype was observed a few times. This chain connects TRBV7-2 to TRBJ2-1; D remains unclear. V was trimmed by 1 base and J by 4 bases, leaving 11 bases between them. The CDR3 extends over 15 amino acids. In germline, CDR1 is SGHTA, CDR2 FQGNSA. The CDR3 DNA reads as TGTGCCAGCAGCTTAGATGGATCTAAATACAATGAGCAGTTCTTC. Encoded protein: CASSLDGSKYNEQFF. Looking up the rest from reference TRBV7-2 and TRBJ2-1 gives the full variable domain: GAGVSQSPSNKVTEKGKDVELRCDPISGHTALYWYRQSLGQGLEFLIYFQGNSAPDKSGLPSDRFSAERTGGSVSTLTIQRTQQEDSAVYLCASSLDGSKYNEQFFGPGTRLTVL.

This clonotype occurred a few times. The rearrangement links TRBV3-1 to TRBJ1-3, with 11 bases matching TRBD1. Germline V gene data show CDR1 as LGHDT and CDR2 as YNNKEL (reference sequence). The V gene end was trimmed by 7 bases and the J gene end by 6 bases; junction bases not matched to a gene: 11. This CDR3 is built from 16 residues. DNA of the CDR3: TGTGCCAGCACCGGACTTCTAGGACAGGGGGCAAACACCATATATTTT. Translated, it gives CASTGLLGQGANTIYF. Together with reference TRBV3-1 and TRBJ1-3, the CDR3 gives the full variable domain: DTAVSQTPKYLVTQMGNDKSIKCEQNLGHDTMYWYKQDSKKFLKIMFSYNNKELIINETVPNRFSPKSPDKAHLNLHINSLELGDSAVYFCASTGLLGQGANTIYFGEGSWLTVV.

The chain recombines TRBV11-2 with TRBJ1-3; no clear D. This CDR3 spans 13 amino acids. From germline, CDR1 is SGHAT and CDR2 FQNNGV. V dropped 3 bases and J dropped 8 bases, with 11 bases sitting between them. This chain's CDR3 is CASSFNSKDTIYF. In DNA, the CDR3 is TGTGCCAGCAGCTTCAACAGCAAAGACACCATATATTTT. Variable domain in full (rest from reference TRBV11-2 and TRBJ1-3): EAGVAQSPRYKIIEKRQSVAFWCNPISGHATLYWYQQILGQGPKLLIQFQNNGVVDDSQLPKDRFSAERLKGVDSTLKIQPAKLEDSAVYLCASSFNSKDTIYFGEGSWLTVV.

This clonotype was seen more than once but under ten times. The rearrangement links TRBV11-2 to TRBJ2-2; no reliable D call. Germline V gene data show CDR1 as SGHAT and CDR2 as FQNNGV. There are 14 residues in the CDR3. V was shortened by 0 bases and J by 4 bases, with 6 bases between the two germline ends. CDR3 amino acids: CASSLEGVTGELFF. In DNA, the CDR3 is TGTGCCAGCAGCTTAGAAGGCGTCACCGGGGAGCTGTTTTTT.

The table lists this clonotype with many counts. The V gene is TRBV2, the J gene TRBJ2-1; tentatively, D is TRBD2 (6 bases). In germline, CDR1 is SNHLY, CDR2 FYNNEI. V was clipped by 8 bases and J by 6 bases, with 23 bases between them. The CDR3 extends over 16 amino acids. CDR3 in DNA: TGTGCCAGCCTAGCCGACGGACTACTGGGCGGCAATGAGCAGTTCTTC. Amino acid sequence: CASLADGLLGGNEQFF.

As DNA, the CDR3 is TGTGCCAGCAGTTCTAGTCAGGCGCAGTATTTT. It specifies CASSSSQAQYF. The chain employs TRBV6-2 or TRBV6-3 and TRBJ2-3; D gene uncertain. This CDR3 region has 11 residues. Germline-derived CDR1 and CDR2 are MNHEY and SVGEGT. The V end was cut by 4 bases, the J end by 10 bases, with 9 bases between.